These 32 T cell receptor beta chains share one sample of origin, sequenced in a study of STAT5B mutations in CD4+ large granular lymphocyte leukemia. Clones were read by immunoSEQ multiplex PCR, and TCRdb kept only the in-frame ones, dropping some. Here the sample spans tens of thousands of clones, 75% to 85% being singletons. Material: CD4+ T cells from blood buffy coats. The receptors stem from a human donor in good health.

This chain connects TRBV6-1 to TRBJ1-1, with D tentatively TRBD1 (5 bases). V lost 0 bases and J lost 1, with 6 bases in between. Germline-derived CDR1 and CDR2 are MNHNS and SASEGT. The CDR3 covers 14 residues. The CDR3 reads CASSEAGGNTEAFF. CDR3 bases: TGTGCCAGCAGTGAAGCGGGGGGGAACACTGAAGCTTTCTTT.

The chain joins TRBV5-4 to TRBJ2-2, with TRBD1 identical over 8 bases. CDR3 size: 14 residues. Trimming at V came to 5 bases and at J to 3 bases, leaving 3 bases not matched to a gene. Per the germline V gene, CDR1 is SGHNT and CDR2 is YYREEE (reference sequence). CDR3: CASRRDRHTGELFF. For the CDR3, the DNA is TGTGCCAGCAGACGGGACAGGCACACCGGGGAGCTGTTTTTT.

This clone was picked up a small number of times. The CDR3 region is CASSVGKTSGGNTGELFF. The CDR3 DNA reads as TGTGCCAGCAGCGTAGGAAAGACTAGCGGGGGGAACACCGGGGAGCTGTTTTTT. V usage is TRBV9 and J usage is TRBJ2-2, with TRBD2 matching 12 bases. Germline-derived CDR1 and CDR2 are SGDLS and YYNGEE. This CDR3 region has 18 residues. V lost 0 bases, J lost 1 base, and 4 bases stayed unmatched.

The rearrangement links TRBV11-3 to TRBJ2-3, with TRBD2 identical over 8 bases. The ends lost 5 bases at V and 4 bases at J; junction bases unmatched: 11. Germline CDR1 reads SGHNT; CDR2 reads YENEEA. This CDR3 is built from 16 residues. The CDR3 loop reads CASSLTTLREADTQYF. The DNA of the CDR3 is TGTGCCAGCAGCCTTACAACGTTGCGGGAGGCAGATACGCAGTATTTT.

The genes are TRBV27 and TRBJ1-5; TRBD1 aligns across 7 bases. The CDR3 extends over 13 amino acids. Per the germline V gene, CDR1 is MNHEY and CDR2 is SMNVEV (reference sequence). Trimming at V came to 5 bases and at J to 9 bases, leaving 7 bases not matched to a gene. The CDR3 DNA follows: TGTGCCAGCAGTGCCAACAGGGGTTTGCCCCAGCATTTT. This gives the protein CASSANRGLPQHF.

V gene TRBV28 combines with J gene TRBJ2-7, with 9 bases identical to TRBD2. Germline V gene sequence: CDR1 MDHEN, CDR2 SYDVKM. This CDR3 has 19 amino acids. V trimming: 6 bases; J trimming: 6 bases; junction bases outside the gene matches: 24. CDR3 nucleotide sequence: TGTGCCAGCAGGGAGACAGAACTTCTAGCGGGAAGGTTGCGCGGCGAGCAGTACTTC. This encodes CASRETELLAGRLRGEQYF. Full variable domain (rest looked up from reference TRBV28 and TRBJ2-7): DVKVTQSSRYLVKRTGEKVFLECVQDMDHENMFWYRQDPGLGLRLIYFSYDVKMKEKGDIPEGYSVSREKKERFSLILESASTNQTSMYLCASRETELLAGRLRGEQYFGPGTRLTVT.

V usage is TRBV28 and J usage is TRBJ2-5, with 8 nucleotides matching TRBD1. The CDR3 contains 16 residues. With V trimmed by 6 bases and J by 5 bases, 14 bases remained unmatched. Germline V gives CDR1 MDHEN, CDR2 SYDVKM. CDR3 loop: CASRPAFQGAGETQYF. In nucleotides, the CDR3 is TGTGCCAGCAGGCCTGCTTTCCAGGGGGCCGGGGAGACCCAGTACTTC.

The chain employs TRBV19 and TRBJ1-1; D gene unclear. The CDR3 has 14 amino acids. Trimming shortened V by 2 bases and J by 1 base, and 8 bases separated the two germline ends. CDR1 is LNHDA, CDR2 SQIVND, per germline (reference sequence). The CDR3 spells CASSISLTNTEAFF. The DNA for the CDR3 is TGTGCCAGTAGTATATCGCTGACGAACACTGAAGCTTTCTTT.

The V call is TRBV5-4, the J call TRBJ1-2; 8 bases line up with TRBD1. The CDR3 extends over 14 amino acids. Germline V gene sequence: CDR1 SGHNT, CDR2 YYREEE (reference sequence). The trim removed 5 bases at V and 10 bases at J, leaving 13 bases unmatched. DNA of the CDR3: TGTGCCAGCAGTTTGACAGGGGACTATGGCTACTACACCTTC. Its translation: CASSLTGDYGYYTF.

The chain links TRBV19 to TRBJ2-3, with 8 bases identical to TRBD1. Germline-derived CDR1 and CDR2 are LNHDA and SQIVND (reference sequence). Unmatched junction bases numbered 12, after V lost 4 bases and J lost 9 bases. The CDR3 extends over 15 amino acids. As DNA, the CDR3 is TGTGCCAGTAGTAGGGGGACAGGACCTGGGGAAACGCAGTATTTT. Translating it yields CASSRGTGPGETQYF.

This clone has only a few counts. The gene calls are TRBV9 and TRBJ1-1, with no clear D. The germline V gene encodes CDR1 SGDLS and CDR2 YYNGEE. V lost 2 bases and J lost 3, with 8 bases in between. The CDR3 loop spans 13 amino acids. This CDR3 is CASSVREDTEAFF. CDR3 bases: TGTGCCAGCAGCGTGAGGGAGGACACTGAAGCTTTCTTT.

This clone was observed a single time. At the DNA level, this CDR3 is encoded by other sequences in the same sample as well. This chain's CDR3 is CASSGTDQPQHF. Here the CDR3 DNA reads TGTGCCAGCAGTGGGACAGATCAGCCCCAGCATTTT. The chain uses TRBV6-1 and TRBJ1-5; TRBD1 is a possible D gene (6 bases). Trimming pared 4 bases from V and 5 bases from J, leaving 6 bases between. The length of the CDR3 is 12 residues. Germline loops: CDR1 MNHNS, CDR2 SASEGT.

The chain combines TRBV5-1 with TRBJ1-2, with 10 bases aligning to TRBD1. V was clipped by 4 bases and J by 4 bases; unmatched bases: 7. Looked up from germline, CDR1 is SGHRS and CDR2 is YFSETQ. The CDR3 runs to 15 residues. The CDR3 nucleotides read TGCGCCAGCAGCGCCATGACAGGGGGCACCTATGGCTACACCTTC. This codes for CASSAMTGGTYGYTF.

The rearrangement joins TRBV5-6 to TRBJ2-1; tentatively, D is TRBD2 (6 bases). The CDR3 runs to 11 residues. Germline V CDR1 and CDR2: SGHDT, YYEEEE. The V end lost 1 base, the J end lost 10 bases, and 6 bases lay between the germline ends. The CDR3 loop is CASSLRGEQFF. The DNA of the CDR3 is TGTGCCAGCAGCTTGCGGGGGGAGCAGTTCTTC.

The rearrangement joins TRBV20-1 to TRBJ2-3; D is undetermined. The ends were cut back, 4 bases at V and 0 bases at J, with 2 bases in the middle. CDR1 DFQATT and CDR2 SNEGSKA come from the germline V gene (reference sequence). This CDR3 comprises 11 residues. As DNA, the CDR3 is TGCAGTGCTACCAGCACAGATACGCAGTATTTT. Translated, it gives CSATSTDTQYF.

The chain couples TRBV7-9 to TRBJ1-1, with 8 bases lining up with TRBD1. Germline V gives CDR1 SEHNR, CDR2 FQNEAQ (reference sequence). V gave up 5 bases and J gave up 5 bases; unmatched junction bases: 10. The CDR3 covers 15 residues. The CDR3 reads CASSAPDRERTEAFF. CDR3 in DNA: TGTGCCAGCAGCGCTCCGGACAGGGAGAGGACTGAAGCTTTCTTT. Together with reference TRBV7-9 and TRBJ1-1, the CDR3 gives the full variable domain: DTGVSQNPRHKITKRGQNVTFRCDPISEHNRLYWYRQTLGQGPEFLTYFQNEAQLEKSRLLSDRFSAERPKGSFSTLEIQRTEQGDSAMYLCASSAPDRERTEAFFGQGTRLTVV.

This sequence joins TRBV20-1 and TRBJ2-7; D unresolved. Trimming pared 1 base from V and 3 bases from J, leaving 4 bases between. The length of the CDR3 is 11 residues. Germline V gene lookup returns CDR1 DFQATT and CDR2 SNEGSKA (reference sequence). This CDR3 reads CSARVGYEQYF. The CDR3 DNA follows: TGCAGTGCTAGAGTCGGCTACGAGCAGTACTTC.

J is TRBJ2-5 and V is TRBV27, with 8 bases lining up with TRBD2. This CDR3 comprises 13 residues. Germline loops: CDR1 MNHEY, CDR2 SMNVEV (reference sequence). V shed 6 bases and J 5 bases; nucleotides not matched to a gene: 5. In nucleotides, the CDR3 is TGTGCCAGCAGCTTCGGACTAGCCGAGACCCAGTACTTC. The encoded protein is CASSFGLAETQYF.

This rearrangement joins TRBV5-1 to TRBJ1-1, with unresolved D. The CDR3 totals 11 residues. V was trimmed by 0 bases and J by 8 bases, leaving 5 bases between them. Germline V gene data show CDR1 as SGHRS and CDR2 as YFSETQ. CDR3 region: CASSLEAEAFF. The CDR3 region has the DNA TGCGCCAGCAGCTTGGAGGCCGAAGCTTTCTTT.

J is TRBJ2-3 and V is TRBV18; 12 positions match TRBD2. Germline V gene data show CDR1 as KGHSH and CDR2 as LQKENI. This CDR3 has 18 residues. The ends lost 2 bases at V and 3 bases at J; junction bases unmatched: 9. CDR3 DNA: TGTGCCAGCTCACCAAGAAGCCTAGCGGGAGGGCCAACAGATACGCAGTATTTT. Protein product: CASSPRSLAGGPTDTQYF.

The V call is TRBV5-4, the J call TRBJ2-2; 8 bases map to TRBD2. Germline V gene lookup returns CDR1 SGHNT and CDR2 YYREEE (reference sequence). The CDR3 has 16 amino acids. Losses at the gene ends were 2 bases for V and 0 bases for J; bases not matched to a gene: 3. The CDR3 DNA is TGTGCCAGCAGCTTTCAACTAGCGGCGAACACCGGGGAGCTGTTTTTT. Protein: CASSFQLAANTGELFF.

About this clone itself: A read error may produce the germline difference seen at one junction end. The V gene is TRBV30, the J gene TRBJ1-6, with D hard to call. The CDR3 spans 15 residues. The germline V gene has CDR1 GTSNPN and CDR2 SVGIG (reference sequence). This chain's CDR3 is CARRESGSYNSPLHF. The CDR3 coding sequence is TGTGCCCGGAGAGAGAGCGGATCCTATAATTCACCCCTCCACTTT.

The genes are TRBV6-5 and TRBJ1-1; possibly TRBD1 for D (6 bases). V gave up 4 bases and J gave up 5 bases, with 14 bases separating them. Germline CDR1 and CDR2: MNHEY and SVGAGI. The length of the CDR3 is 14 residues. CDR3 nucleotides: TGTGCCAGCAGTTTGCAGGGGCAGGGGACTGAAGCTTTCTTT. It is translated as CASSLQGQGTEAFF.

The V and J genes are TRBV5-1 and TRBJ2-5; D is tentatively TRBD1 or TRBD2 (5 bases each). Germline CDR1 reads SGHRS; CDR2 reads YFSETQ. The CDR3 sequence is 11 residues long. The V and J ends lost 8 bases and 6 bases respectively, with 11 bases between them. DNA for the CDR3: TGCGCCAGTTTAGGGGACCAGACCCAGTACTTC. Its translation is CASLGDQTQYF.

This clone has a single count. CDR3 residues: CASSYSGQSKGGYTF. As DNA, the CDR3 is TGTGCCAGCAGTTACTCGGGACAGTCGAAGGGAGGCTACACCTTC. V usage is TRBV6-5 and J usage is TRBJ1-2; 7 bases are shared with TRBD1. Unmatched junction bases numbered 9, after V lost 0 bases and J lost 8 bases. In germline, CDR1 is MNHEY, CDR2 SVGAGI. The CDR3 has 15 amino acids.

This clone was picked up a small number of times. The J gene is TRBJ1-1, the V gene TRBV2, with D hard to call. This CDR3 spans 13 amino acids. Germline assignment: CDR1 SNHLY and CDR2 FYNNEI. V lost 3 bases, J lost 5 bases, and 10 bases lay in between. The CDR3 protein is CASSDNSVTEAFF. CDR3 DNA: TGTGCCAGCAGTGATAACAGTGTAACTGAAGCTTTCTTT.

The CDR3 sequence is CASMPGLSSYEQYF. As DNA, the CDR3 is TGTGCCAGCATGCCGGGCCTGAGCTCCTACGAGCAGTACTTC. The chain employs TRBV7-2 and TRBJ2-7, with D unclear. Trimming left V 7 bases short and J 0 bases short, with 13 bases between. Germline-derived CDR1 and CDR2 are SGHTA and FQGNSA. CDR3 length: 14 amino acids.

The J gene is TRBJ1-4, the V gene TRBV27, with D possibly matching TRBD1 (5 bases). Germline-derived CDR1 and CDR2 are MNHEY and SMNVEV (reference sequence). This CDR3 has 14 amino acids. Between the trimmed V and J ends, which lost 3 bases and 6 bases, there was a span of 11 bases. CDR3 sequence reads: CASSFSRVDEKLFF. The CDR3 bases are TGTGCCAGCAGTTTTTCCAGGGTGGATGAAAAACTGTTTTTT.

CDR3 bases: TGCGCCAGCAGCCAAGGGGGGTTTACTAGCGGGAGAGGCAATGAGCAGTTCTTC. Protein product: CASSQGGFTSGRGNEQFF. The genes are TRBV4-1 and TRBJ2-1, with 11 bases identical to TRBD2. This CDR3 spans 18 amino acids. The V and J ends lost 1 base and 6 bases, in that order; junction bases with no gene match: 11. Germline assignment: CDR1 MGHRA and CDR2 YSYEKL.

The rearrangement links TRBV19 to TRBJ2-1; 8 nucleotides line up with TRBD2. The trim removed 1 base at V and 8 bases at J, leaving 4 bases unmatched. Germline lookup yields CDR1 LNHDA and CDR2 SQIVND (reference sequence). This CDR3 comprises 14 residues. The CDR3 region has the DNA TGTGCCAGTAGTATAGGAAGCGGGGGCGATGAGCAGTTCTTC. This gives the protein CASSIGSGGDEQFF.

The chain carries TRBV27 and TRBJ2-3, with TRBD1 matching over 12 bases. From germline, CDR1 is MNHEY and CDR2 SMNVEV (reference sequence). V lost 5 bases, J lost 3 bases, and 3 bases stayed unmatched. There are 15 residues in the CDR3. DNA for the CDR3: TGTGCCAGCAGTCCGGGACAGGGGGCGACAGATACGCAGTATTTT. It yields the protein CASSPGQGATDTQYF.

The V and J genes are TRBV30 and TRBJ1-1; TRBD1 might be the D (5 bases). V was clipped by 0 bases and J by 5 bases, with 13 bases between them. The CDR3 has 14 residues. Germline CDR1 GTSNPN, CDR2 SVGIG (reference sequence). CDR3 sequence: CAWSVYSGETEAFF. The DNA for the CDR3 is TGTGCCTGGAGTGTATATTCGGGGGAAACTGAAGCTTTCTTT.